A selection of T cell receptor beta chains follows, all from one sample in a study of shared clonotypes between healthy human individuals. Repertoires were generated with immunoSEQ multiplex PCR, while TCRdb's copy carries only in-frame clones and drops some. In the table there are over a million clones, about 80% of which are singletons. The sequenced sample was memory CD4+ T cells from PBMCs. The receptor source for this set is a man aged 18 to 30 in good health. Some clones in this sample may be carry-over from other donors' samples. The CDR3 runs from the conserved cysteine through the conserved F or W. A D gene is named only where the DNA matches it firmly. The size of a clone is reported for some rows only, either as once, few or many, or as a class for expanded clones.

many TRBJ2-7 TRBD1 TRBV10-3 TGTGCCGCTTCCACGGGACAGGGTAGCGAGCAGTACTTC CAASTGQGSEQYF
. TRBJ1-5 . TRBV28 TGTGCCAGCACTACTGGGGGCGTAGGGCATTTT CASTTGGVGHF
. TRBJ2-3 TRBD2 TRBV4-1 TGCGCCAGCAGCCAAGATTCCTCCGGACTAGCGGTACCAGATACGCAGTATTTT CASSQDSSGLAVPDTQYF
. TRBJ2-1 . TRBV7-9 TGTGCCAGCAGACCCGAAGGGACGGGGAATGAGCAGTTCTTC CASRPEGTGNEQFF
. TRBJ2-1 . TRBV11-1 TGTGCCAGCAGCTATACTATTGGGGGTAATACTGAGCAGTTCTTC CASSYTIGGNTEQFF
few TRBJ1-1 . TRBV30 TGTGCCTGGAGTGTTGGAAGAGTGGGCACTGAAGCTTTCTTT CAWSVGRVGTEAFF
. TRBJ2-7 TRBD1 TRBV6-1 TGTGCCAGCATTAGGACAGGGTGGGAGCAGTACTTC CASIRTGWEQYF
. TRBJ2-5 TRBD2 TRBV4-2 TGTGCCAGCAGTCATCTATCAGCGGGAGAAGTCTGGGGAGAGACCCAGTACTTC CASSHLSAGEVWGETQYF
. TRBJ2-5 . TRBV30 TGTGCCTGGAGTGTACAGACGGGTCAGTACTTC CAWSVQTGQYF
few TRBJ1-1 . TRBV20-1 TGCAGTAGTTCACCGAACACTGAAGCTTTCTTT CSSSPNTEAFF
. TRBJ1-1 . TRBV28 TGTGCCAGCAGGGGCGGGACTGAAGCTTTCTTT CASRGGTEAFF
. TRBJ2-7 TRBD1 TRBV18 TGTGCCAGCTCACCAATTCCAGGGGGTCTGGGCGAGCAGTACTTC CASSPIPGGLGEQYF
. TRBJ1-5 . TRBV19 TGTGCCAGTAGTATCCCGGGATGGAGCAATCAGCCCCAGCATTTT CASSIPGWSNQPQHF
. TRBJ2-1 . TRBV2 TGTGCCAGCAGTGAGTACAATGAGCAGTTCTTC CASSEYNEQFF
. TRBJ1-3 . TRBV2 TGTGCCAGCAGTACCAGGACAGTCTCTGGAAACACCATATATTTT CASSTRTVSGNTIYF
. TRBJ2-7 . TRBV5-1 TGCGCCAGCAGCTTGTGGTCTGGCGACGGGCAGTACTTC CASSLWSGDGQYF
. TRBJ2-5 TRBD2 TRBV29-1 TGCAGCGTTGAGTGGGGGGGAGAGACCCAGTACTTC CSVEWGGETQYF
. TRBJ1-1 . TRBV19 TGTGCCAGTAGTATAGACAGGACTGAAGCTTTCTTT CASSIDRTEAFF
. TRBJ2-2 . TRBV11-2 TGTGCCAGCCAAGGACAGTTCGCGAACACCGGGGAGCTGTTTTTT CASQGQFANTGELFF
. TRBJ1-3 . TRBV6-6 TGTGCCAGCAGGCGGGACGCCTTCTCTGGAAACACCATATATTTT CASRRDAFSGNTIYF
. TRBJ2-7 TRBD1 TRBV6-5 TGTGCCAGCACCCCGGGACAGGGACGCTACGAGCAGTACTTC CASTPGQGRYEQYF
. TRBJ2-7 . TRBV28 TGTGCCAGCAGTTTAGGGGGACACCGCTCCTACGAGCAGTACTTC CASSLGGHRSYEQYF
few TRBJ1-3 . TRBV19 TGTGCCACCTCTTCGGGGACCGTACGCTCTGGAAACACCATATATTTT CATSSGTVRSGNTIYF
. TRBJ1-2 TRBD1 TRBV18 TGTGCCAGCTCACCCCGGGGGACAGGGGAGAGCTATGGCTACACCTTC CASSPRGTGESYGYTF
. TRBJ2-3 TRBD2 TRBV5-1 TGCGCCAGCAGCTTGGGAGCGGGAAGCACAGATACGCAGTATTTT CASSLGAGSTDTQYF
few TRBJ2-3 . TRBV5-1 TGCGCCAGCGGTACGGCTTCTAGCACAGATACGCAGTATTTT CASGTASSTDTQYF
. TRBJ2-1 TRBD2 TRBV12-5 TGTGCTAGTGGTACGGCAGGACTAGCGGACTCCTACAATGAGCAGTTCTTC CASGTAGLADSYNEQFF
. TRBJ2-7 TRBD2 TRBV5-1 TGCGCCAGCAGCTTGGGATTGAGTAGCGGGAGTTACGAGCAGTACTTC CASSLGLSSGSYEQYF
few TRBJ2-1 TRBD2 TRBV28 TGTGCCAGCAGTTCGGGACTAGCGGACTACAATGAGCAGTTCTTC CASSSGLADYNEQFF
. TRBJ2-1 . TRBV9 TGTGCCAGCAGCGTAGGGGGTGGAGAGTACAATGAGCAGTTCTTC CASSVGGGEYNEQFF
few TRBJ1-2 . TRBV19 TGTGCCAGTAGGAAGGAGGGCTACACCTTC CASRKEGYTF
. TRBJ2-3 . TRBV28 TGTGCCAGCAGCGGGACTGCCCCTGGGCCAGATACGCAGTATTTT CASSGTAPGPDTQYF
. TRBJ2-3 . TRBV9 TGTGCCAGCAGCGTCCTTGGGGATACGCAGTATTTT CASSVLGDTQYF
. TRBJ2-7 . TRBV5-4 TGTGCCAGCAGCTTGGGCCAGGGGTTTTACGAGCAGTACTTC CASSLGQGFYEQYF
. TRBJ2-2 . TRBV28 TGTGCCAGCAGTTTATGGGGCAGCGGGACCGGGGAGCTGTTTTTT CASSLWGSGTGELFF
. TRBJ2-7 . TRBV7-9 TGTGCCAGCAGCGGAGGGAAACCCTACGAGCAGTACTTC CASSGGKPYEQYF
. TRBJ2-7 . TRBV6-1 TGTGCCAGCAGTGACCCGGGGTTCGGGGGCGAGCAGTACTTC CASSDPGFGGEQYF